This is a list of T cell receptor beta chains from one sample in a study of cytomegalovirus exposure and HLA in healthy donors. Only in-frame clones appear in the TCRdb table, and some are missing; sequencing was by immunoSEQ multiplex PCR. The sample lists roughly 45,000 clones, roughly 60% occurring once. The sample taken for sequencing was PBMCs. Receptors originate from a human donor in good health. Each CDR3 is given with its conserved first and last residue. The listing skips clone size in some rows; elsewhere it reads once, few, many or a size class.

clone size: -; J gene: TRBJ2-7; V gene: TRBV28; CDR3 protein: CASSPQPGLAYEQYF
clone size: -; J gene: TRBJ1-2; V gene: TRBV4-1; CDR3 protein: CASSQQQGSGYGYTF
clone size: few; J gene: TRBJ2-2; V gene: TRBV11-2; CDR3 protein: CASTIPRAGNTGELFF
clone size: -; J gene: TRBJ2-7; V gene: TRBV6-5; CDR3 protein: CASTSPGQTYEQYF
clone size: -; J gene: TRBJ1-5; V gene: TRBV30; CDR3 protein: CAWSDYPKGSGSQPQHF
clone size: -; J gene: TRBJ1-1; V gene: TRBV6-1; CDR3 protein: CASSGSHGVKTFF
clone size: -; J gene: TRBJ1-4; V gene: TRBV2; CDR3 protein: CASRVGQWMFF
clone size: -; J gene: TRBJ1-2; V gene: TRBV12-5; CDR3 protein: CASGLSNLYGYTF
clone size: -; J gene: TRBJ2-5; V gene: TRBV5-1; CDR3 protein: CASSFSGGGETQYF
clone size: -; J gene: TRBJ1-3; V gene: TRBV29-1; CDR3 protein: CSVEAQPGSTIYF
clone size: -; J gene: TRBJ2-2; V gene: TRBV7-9; CDR3 protein: CATWTGPNTGELFF
clone size: -; J gene: TRBJ1-2; V gene: TRBV4-3; CDR3 protein: CASSQQSSTNYGYTF
clone size: -; J gene: TRBJ1-2; V gene: TRBV5-4; CDR3 protein: CASSRGQGANYGYTF
clone size: -; J gene: TRBJ1-2; V gene: TRBV28; CDR3 protein: CASSNRLDSGYTF
clone size: few; J gene: TRBJ1-1; V gene: TRBV7-3; CDR3 protein: CASSLLAENTEAFF
clone size: -; J gene: TRBJ1-6; V gene: TRBV7-8; CDR3 protein: CASSLYRDSDSPLHF
clone size: -; J gene: TRBJ1-6; V gene: TRBV30; CDR3 protein: CAWSVLGVYNSPLHF
clone size: -; J gene: TRBJ1-6; V gene: TRBV7-8; CDR3 protein: CASSLAWTGISSSYNSPLHF
clone size: few; J gene: TRBJ2-3; V gene: TRBV4-2; CDR3 protein: CASSPRDSVPDTQYF
clone size: -; J gene: TRBJ1-5; V gene: TRBV2; CDR3 protein: CASSAYRGGNQPQHF
clone size: -; J gene: TRBJ1-1; V gene: TRBV5-1; CDR3 protein: CASSLESRNTEAFF
clone size: -; J gene: TRBJ2-7; V gene: TRBV4-1; CDR3 protein: CASSPVRIPSVGYEQYF
clone size: -; J gene: TRBJ1-5; V gene: TRBV7-2; CDR3 protein: CASSLRSQEQPQHF
clone size: -; J gene: TRBJ1-2; V gene: TRBV6-7; CDR3 protein: CAAAPYGYTF
clone size: few; J gene: TRBJ1-2; V gene: TRBV18; CDR3 protein: CASSHDRNYGYTF
clone size: -; J gene: TRBJ1-5; V gene: TRBV7-2; CDR3 protein: CASSLAAGGYQPQHF
clone size: -; J gene: TRBJ2-7; V gene: TRBV7-9; CDR3 protein: CASSLALGLAYEQYF
clone size: -; J gene: TRBJ2-3; V gene: TRBV7-2; CDR3 protein: CASSSLSGGEGDTQYF
clone size: -; J gene: TRBJ2-1; V gene: TRBV6-5; CDR3 protein: CASSYSIAGVNEQFF
clone size: -; J gene: TRBJ2-3; V gene: TRBV5-4; CDR3 protein: CASSKTGTAEDTQYF